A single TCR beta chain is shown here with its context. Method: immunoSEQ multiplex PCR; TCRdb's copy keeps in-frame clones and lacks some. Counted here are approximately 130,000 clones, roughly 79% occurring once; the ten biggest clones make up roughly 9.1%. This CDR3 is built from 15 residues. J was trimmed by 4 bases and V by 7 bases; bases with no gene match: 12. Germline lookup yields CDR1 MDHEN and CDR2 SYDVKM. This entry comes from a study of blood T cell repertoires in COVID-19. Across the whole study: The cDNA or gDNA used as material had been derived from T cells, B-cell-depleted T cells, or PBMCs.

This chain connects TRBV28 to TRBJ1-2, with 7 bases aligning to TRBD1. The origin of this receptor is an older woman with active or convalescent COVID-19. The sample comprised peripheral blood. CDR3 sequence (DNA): TGTGCCAGCATCGAGGGGGACAGAAATATCTATGGCTACACCTTC. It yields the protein CASIEGDRNIYGYTF.